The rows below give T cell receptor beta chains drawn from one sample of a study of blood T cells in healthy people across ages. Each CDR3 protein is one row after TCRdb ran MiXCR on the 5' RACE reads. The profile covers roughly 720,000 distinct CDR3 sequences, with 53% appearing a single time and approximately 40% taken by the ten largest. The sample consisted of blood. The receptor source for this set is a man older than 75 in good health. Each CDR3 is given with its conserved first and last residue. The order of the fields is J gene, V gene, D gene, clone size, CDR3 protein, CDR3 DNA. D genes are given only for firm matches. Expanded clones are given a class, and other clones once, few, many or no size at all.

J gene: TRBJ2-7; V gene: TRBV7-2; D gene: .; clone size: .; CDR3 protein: CASSRGIAMFEQYF; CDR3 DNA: TGTGCCAGCAGCCGCGGGATAGCCATGTTTGAGCAGTACTTC
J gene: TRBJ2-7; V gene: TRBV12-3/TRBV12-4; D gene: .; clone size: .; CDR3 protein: CASRHRAYSYEQYF; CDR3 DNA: TGTGCCAGCAGACACAGGGCCTACTCCTACGAGCAGTACTTC
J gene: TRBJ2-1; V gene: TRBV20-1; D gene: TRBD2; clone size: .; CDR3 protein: CSARLGTSGYNEQFF; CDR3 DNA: TGCAGTGCTAGACTCGGGACTAGCGGGTACAATGAGCAGTTCTTC
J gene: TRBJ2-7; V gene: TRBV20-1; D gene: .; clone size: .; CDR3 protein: CSARDRGLNYEQYF; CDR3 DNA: TGCAGTGCTAGAGATCGGGGACTGAACTACGAGCAGTACTTC
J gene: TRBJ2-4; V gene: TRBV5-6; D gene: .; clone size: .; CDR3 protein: CASSLSGTAKNIQYF; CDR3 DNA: TGTGCCAGCAGCTTAAGCGGGACAGCAAAAAACATTCAGTACTTC
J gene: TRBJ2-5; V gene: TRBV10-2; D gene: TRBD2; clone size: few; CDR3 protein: CASKLAGGLGKETQYF; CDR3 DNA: TGCGCCAGCAAGCTAGCGGGAGGGCTAGGAAAAGAGACCCAGTACTTC
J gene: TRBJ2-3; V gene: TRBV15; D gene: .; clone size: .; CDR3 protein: CATSREHLGGISTDTQYF; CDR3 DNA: TGTGCCACCAGCAGAGAACACCTCGGGGGCATTAGCACAGATACGCAGTATTTT
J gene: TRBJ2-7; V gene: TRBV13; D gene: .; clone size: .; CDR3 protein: CASSPGYQPELGNEQYF; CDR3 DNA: TGTGCCAGCAGCCCAGGATACCAGCCGGAATTAGGTAATGAGCAGTACTTC
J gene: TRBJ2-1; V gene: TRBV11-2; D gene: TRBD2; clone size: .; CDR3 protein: CASSYRVAGYNEQFF; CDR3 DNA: TGTGCCAGCAGCTACCGGGTAGCGGGGTACAATGAGCAGTTCTTC
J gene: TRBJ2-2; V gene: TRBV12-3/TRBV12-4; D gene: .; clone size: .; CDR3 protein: CASSLHRGGFANTGELFF; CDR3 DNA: TGTGCCAGCAGTTTGCACAGGGGGGGGTTCGCGAACACCGGGGAGCTGTTTTTT
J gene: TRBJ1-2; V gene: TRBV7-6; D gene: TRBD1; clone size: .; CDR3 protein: CASSLGFRRGTGDGYTF; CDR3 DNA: TGTGCCAGCAGCTTAGGTTTCCGTCGCGGGACAGGGGATGGCTACACCTTC
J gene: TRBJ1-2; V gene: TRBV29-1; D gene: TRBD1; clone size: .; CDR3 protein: CSVEGQQGTSGYTF; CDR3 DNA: TGCAGCGTTGAGGGGCAACAGGGGACCTCTGGCTACACCTTC
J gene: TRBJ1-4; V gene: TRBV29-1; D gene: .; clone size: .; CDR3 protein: CSGGQYEKLFF; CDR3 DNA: TGCAGCGGTGGACAGTATGAAAAACTGTTTTTT
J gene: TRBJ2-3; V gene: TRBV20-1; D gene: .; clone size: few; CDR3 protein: CSARAPDGRYTQYF; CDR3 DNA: TGCAGTGCTAGAGCTCCTGACGGGCGCTATACGCAGTATTTT
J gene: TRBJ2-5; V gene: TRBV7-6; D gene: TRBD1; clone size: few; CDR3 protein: CASSWGQGQETQYF; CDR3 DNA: TGTGCCAGCAGCTGGGGACAGGGTCAAGAGACCCAGTACTTC
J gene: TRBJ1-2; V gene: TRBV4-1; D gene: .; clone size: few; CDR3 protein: CASSQVVGYGYTF; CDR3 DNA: TGCGCCAGCAGCCAAGTTGTAGGGTATGGCTACACCTTC
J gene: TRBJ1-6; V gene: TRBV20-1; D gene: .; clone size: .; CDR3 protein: CSARDPGGGQNSPLHF; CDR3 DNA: TGCAGTGCTAGAGATCCAGGCGGGGGGCAGAATTCACCCCTCCACTTT
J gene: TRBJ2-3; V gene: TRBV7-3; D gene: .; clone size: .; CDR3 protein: CASSPGASWGTDTQYF; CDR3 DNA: TGTGCCAGCAGCCCCGGGGCCTCATGGGGCACAGATACGCAGTATTTT
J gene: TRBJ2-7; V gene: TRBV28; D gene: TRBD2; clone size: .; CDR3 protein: CASSFGGSQYEQYF; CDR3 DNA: TGTGCCAGCAGTTTCGGCGGGAGTCAGTACGAGCAGTACTTC
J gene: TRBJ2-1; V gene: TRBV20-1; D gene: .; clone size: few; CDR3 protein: CSARNAKARERGLLHNEQFF; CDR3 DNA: TGCAGTGCCCGAAACGCCAAGGCCCGTGAGAGAGGGCTACTACACAATGAGCAGTTCTTC
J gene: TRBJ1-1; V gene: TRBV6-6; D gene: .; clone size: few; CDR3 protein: CASTHTSNTEAFF; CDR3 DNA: TGTGCCAGCACCCACACTTCGAACACTGAAGCTTTCTTT
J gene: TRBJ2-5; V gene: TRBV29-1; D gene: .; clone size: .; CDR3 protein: CSATGETQYF; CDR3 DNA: TGCAGCGCCACCGGAGAGACCCAGTACTTC
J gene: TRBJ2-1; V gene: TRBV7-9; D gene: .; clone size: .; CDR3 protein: CASSLAWNNEQFF; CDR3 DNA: TGTGCCAGCAGCTTAGCCTGGAACAATGAGCAGTTCTTC
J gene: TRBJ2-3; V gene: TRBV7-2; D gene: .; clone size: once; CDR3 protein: CASSLAGSGTDTQYF; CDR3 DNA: TGTGCCAGCAGCTTAGCCGGGAGCGGCACAGATACGCAGTATTTT
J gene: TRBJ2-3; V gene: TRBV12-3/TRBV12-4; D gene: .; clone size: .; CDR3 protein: CASRRLTSTDTQYF; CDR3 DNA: TGTGCCTCAAGGAGGTTGACTAGCACAGATACGCAGTATTTT
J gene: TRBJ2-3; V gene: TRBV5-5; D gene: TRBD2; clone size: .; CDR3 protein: CASSKTSGLTDTQYF; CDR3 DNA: TGTGCCAGCAGCAAGACTAGCGGACTCACAGATACGCAGTATTTT
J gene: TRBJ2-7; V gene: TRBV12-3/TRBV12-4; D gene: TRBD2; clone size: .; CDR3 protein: CASSLALASGTGEQYF; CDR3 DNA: TGTGCCAGCAGTTTAGCGTTGGCTAGCGGGACTGGCGAGCAGTACTTC
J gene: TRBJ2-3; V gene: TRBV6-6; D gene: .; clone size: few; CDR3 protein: CASSSAQGLTSTDTQYF; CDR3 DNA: TGTGCCAGCAGTTCCGCACAGGGACTGACTAGCACAGATACGCAGTATTTT
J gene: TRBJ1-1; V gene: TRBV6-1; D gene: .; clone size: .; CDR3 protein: CASSDLRRAEAFF; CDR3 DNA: TGTGCCAGCAGTGATCTTCGGAGGGCTGAAGCTTTCTTT
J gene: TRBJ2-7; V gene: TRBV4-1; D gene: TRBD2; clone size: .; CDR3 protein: CASSQSTGGTYEQYF; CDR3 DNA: TGCGCCAGCAGCCAGTCGACCGGGGGGACCTACGAGCAGTACTTC
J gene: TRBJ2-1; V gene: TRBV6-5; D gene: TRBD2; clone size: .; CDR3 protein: CASSTLTGGLYNEQFF; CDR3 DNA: TGTGCCAGCAGTACCCTGACGGGAGGGCTCTACAATGAGCAGTTCTTC
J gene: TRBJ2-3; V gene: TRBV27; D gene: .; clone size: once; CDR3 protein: CACGAAEGYAYF; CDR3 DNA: TGTGCCTGCGGGGCGGCCGAGGGATACGCGTATTTT
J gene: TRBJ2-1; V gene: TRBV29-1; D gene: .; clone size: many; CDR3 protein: CSVAEGTMTQFF; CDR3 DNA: TGCAGCGTTGCGGAGGGTACAATGACGCAGTTCTTC
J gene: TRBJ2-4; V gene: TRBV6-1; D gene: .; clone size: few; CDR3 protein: CAINRVGISEQYF; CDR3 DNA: TGTGCCATCAACAGGGTCGGGATTTCGGAGCAGTACTTC
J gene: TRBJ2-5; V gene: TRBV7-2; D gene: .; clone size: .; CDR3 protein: CASSKRVETQYF; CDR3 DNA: TGTGCCAGCAGCAAGCGGGTGGAGACCCAGTACTTC
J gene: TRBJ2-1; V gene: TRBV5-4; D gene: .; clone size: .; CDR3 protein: CASSLNAQGSYNEQFF; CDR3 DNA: TGTGCCAGCAGCTTGAACGCCCAGGGTTCCTACAATGAGCAGTTCTTC
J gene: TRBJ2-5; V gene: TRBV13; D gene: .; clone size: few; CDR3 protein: CASSNGLNQETQYF; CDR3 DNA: TGTGCCAGCAGCAACGGACTCAATCAAGAGACCCAGTACTTC
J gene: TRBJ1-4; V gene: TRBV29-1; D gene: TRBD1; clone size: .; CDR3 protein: CSVRQGIDGEKLFF; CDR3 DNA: TGCAGCGTTCGACAGGGGATCGACGGTGAAAAACTGTTTTTT
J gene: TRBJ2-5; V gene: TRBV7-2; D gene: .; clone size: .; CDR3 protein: CASSRAFDNEQYF; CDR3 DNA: TGTGCCAGCAGCCGAGCTTTCGATAATGAGCAGTACTTC